This TCR beta chain comes out of a study of identical twins. Germline loops: CDR1 MNHEY, CDR2 SVGAGI. V was cut by 2 bases and J by 3 bases, with 7 bases left in between. The CDR3 covers 14 residues. This clonotype was observed a few times. cDNA carried unique molecular identifiers, and a universal primer site was added by template switching. MiXCR was run by TCRdb on the 5' RACE reads, yielding one entry per CDR3 protein. The table lists some 710,000 distinct CDR3 sequences, approximately 6% of them singletons. The chain is built from TRBV6-5 and TRBJ2-2; D is ambiguous. The specimen was naive T cells sorted from blood. The clonotype was recovered from a man between 18 and 35 years old in good health. DNA of the CDR3: TGTGCCAGCAGTTACCAGGCGCACACCGGGGAGCTGTTTTTT. It codes for CASSYQAHTGELFF.